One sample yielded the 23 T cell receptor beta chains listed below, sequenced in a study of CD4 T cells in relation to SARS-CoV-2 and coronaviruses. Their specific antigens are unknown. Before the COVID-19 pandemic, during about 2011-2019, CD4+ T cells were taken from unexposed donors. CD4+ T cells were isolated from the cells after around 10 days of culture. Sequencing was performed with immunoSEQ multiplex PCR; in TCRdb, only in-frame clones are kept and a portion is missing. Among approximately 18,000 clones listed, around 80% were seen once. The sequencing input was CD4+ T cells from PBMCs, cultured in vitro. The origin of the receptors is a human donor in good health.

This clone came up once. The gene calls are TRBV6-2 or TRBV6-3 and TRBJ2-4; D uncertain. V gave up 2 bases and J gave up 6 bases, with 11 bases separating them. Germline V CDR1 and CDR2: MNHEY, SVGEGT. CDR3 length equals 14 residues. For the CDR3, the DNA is TGTGCCAGCAGTTACGGCAGGCCGGTAAACATTCAGTACTTC. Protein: CASSYGRPVNIQYF.

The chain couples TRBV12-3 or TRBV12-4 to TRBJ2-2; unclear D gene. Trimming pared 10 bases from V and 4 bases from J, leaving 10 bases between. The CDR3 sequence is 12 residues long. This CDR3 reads CATSVFTGELFF. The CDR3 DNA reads TGTGCCACTTCGGTCTTCACCGGGGAGCTGTTTTTT.

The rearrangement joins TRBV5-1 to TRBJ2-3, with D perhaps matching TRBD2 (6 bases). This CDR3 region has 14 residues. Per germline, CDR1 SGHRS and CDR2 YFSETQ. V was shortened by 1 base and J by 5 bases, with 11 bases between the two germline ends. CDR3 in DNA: TGCGCCAGCAGCTTGTCCGGGAGAGAAGATACGCAGTATTTT. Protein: CASSLSGREDTQYF. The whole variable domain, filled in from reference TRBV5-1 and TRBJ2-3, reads KAGVTQTPRYLIKTRGQQVTLSCSPISGHRSVSWYQQTPGQGLQFLFEYFSETQRNKGNFPGRFSGRQFSNSRSEMNVSTLELGDSALYLCASSLSGREDTQYFGPGTRLTVL.

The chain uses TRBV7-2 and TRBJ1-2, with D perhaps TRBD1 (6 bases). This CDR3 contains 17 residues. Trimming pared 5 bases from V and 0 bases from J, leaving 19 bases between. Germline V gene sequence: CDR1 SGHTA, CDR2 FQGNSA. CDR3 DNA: TGTGCCAGCAGCGCTACTCATCGGGACAAAACTAACTATGGCTACACCTTC. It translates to CASSATHRDKTNYGYTF.

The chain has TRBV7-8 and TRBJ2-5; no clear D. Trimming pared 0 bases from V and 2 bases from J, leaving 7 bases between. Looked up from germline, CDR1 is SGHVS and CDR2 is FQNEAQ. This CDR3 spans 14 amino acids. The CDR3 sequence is CASSLAIAQETQYF. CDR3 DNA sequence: TGTGCCAGCAGCTTAGCCATAGCTCAAGAGACCCAGTACTTC.

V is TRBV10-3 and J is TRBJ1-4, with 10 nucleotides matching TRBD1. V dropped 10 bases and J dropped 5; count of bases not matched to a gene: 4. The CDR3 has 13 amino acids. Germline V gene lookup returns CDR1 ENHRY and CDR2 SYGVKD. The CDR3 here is CATGTGANEKLFF. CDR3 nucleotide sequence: TGTGCCACCGGGACAGGGGCGAATGAAAAACTGTTTTTT.

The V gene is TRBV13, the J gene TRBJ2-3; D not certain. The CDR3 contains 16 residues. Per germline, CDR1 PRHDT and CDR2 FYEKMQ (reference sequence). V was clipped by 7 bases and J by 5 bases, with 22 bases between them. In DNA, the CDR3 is TGTGCCAGCAACACCCTTCAGAGAACCAATCAAGATACGCAGTATTTT. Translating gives CASNTLQRTNQDTQYF.

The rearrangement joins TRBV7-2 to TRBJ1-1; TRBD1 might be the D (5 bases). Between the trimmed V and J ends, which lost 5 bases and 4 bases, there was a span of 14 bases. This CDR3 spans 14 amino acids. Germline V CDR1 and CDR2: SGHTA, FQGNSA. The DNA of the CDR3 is TGTGCCAGCAGCCTGGAAGGGGATTTCACTGAAGCTTTCTTT. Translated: CASSLEGDFTEAFF.

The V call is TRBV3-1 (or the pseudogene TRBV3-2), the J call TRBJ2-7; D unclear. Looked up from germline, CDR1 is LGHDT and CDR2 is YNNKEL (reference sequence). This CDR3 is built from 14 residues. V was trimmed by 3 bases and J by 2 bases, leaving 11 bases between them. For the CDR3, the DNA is TGTGCCAGCAGCCAGCCAGTGAGCCCCTACGAGCAGTACTTC. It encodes CASSQPVSPYEQYF.

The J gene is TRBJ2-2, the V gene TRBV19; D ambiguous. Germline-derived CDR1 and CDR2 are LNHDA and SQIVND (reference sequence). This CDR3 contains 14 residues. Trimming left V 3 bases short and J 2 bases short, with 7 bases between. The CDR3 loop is CASSMSRNTGELFF. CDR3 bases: TGTGCCAGTAGTATGAGTCGCAACACCGGGGAGCTGTTTTTT. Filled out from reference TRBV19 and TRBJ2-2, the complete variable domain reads DGGITQSPKYLFRKEGQNVTLSCEQNLNHDAMYWYRQDPGQGLRLIYYSQIVNDFQKGDIAEGYSVSREKKESFPLTVTSAQKNPTAFYLCASSMSRNTGELFFGEGSRLTVL.

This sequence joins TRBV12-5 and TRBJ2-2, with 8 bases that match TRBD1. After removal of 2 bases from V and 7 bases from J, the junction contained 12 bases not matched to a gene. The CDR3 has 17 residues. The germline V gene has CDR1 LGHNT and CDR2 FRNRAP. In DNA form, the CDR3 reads TGTGCTAGTGGTTTGATCCGGACAGGGTCGGTAGACGGGGAGCTGTTTTTT. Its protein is CASGLIRTGSVDGELFF.

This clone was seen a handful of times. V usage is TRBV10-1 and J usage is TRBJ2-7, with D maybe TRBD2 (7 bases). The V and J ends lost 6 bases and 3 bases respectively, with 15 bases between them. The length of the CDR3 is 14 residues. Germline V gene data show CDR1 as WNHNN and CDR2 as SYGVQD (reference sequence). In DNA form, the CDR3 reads TGCGCCAGCAGAAATCCGGGGGGCGGCTACGAGCAGTACTTC. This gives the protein CASRNPGGGYEQYF.

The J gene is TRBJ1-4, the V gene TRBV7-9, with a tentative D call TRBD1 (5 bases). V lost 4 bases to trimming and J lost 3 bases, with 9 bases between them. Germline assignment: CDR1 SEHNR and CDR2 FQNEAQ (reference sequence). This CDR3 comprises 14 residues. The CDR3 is CASSSGSANEKLFF. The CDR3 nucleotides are TGTGCCAGCAGCTCAGGGTCGGCTAATGAAAAACTGTTTTTT. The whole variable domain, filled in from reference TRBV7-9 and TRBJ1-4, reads DTGVSQNPRHKITKRGQNVTFRCDPISEHNRLYWYRQTLGQGPEFLTYFQNEAQLEKSRLLSDRFSAERPKGSFSTLEIQRTEQGDSAMYLCASSSGSANEKLFFGSGTQLSVL.

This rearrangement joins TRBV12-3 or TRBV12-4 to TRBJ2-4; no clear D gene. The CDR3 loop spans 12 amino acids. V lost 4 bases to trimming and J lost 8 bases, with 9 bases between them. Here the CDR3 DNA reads TGTGCCAGCAGTTCCCTAATGGACATTCAGTACTTC. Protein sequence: CASSSLMDIQYF.

As DNA, the CDR3 is TGTGCCAGCAGTACCCGGGACAGTGAGCAGTACTTC. This translates into CASSTRDSEQYF. The chain links TRBV6-5 to TRBJ2-7; 7 nucleotides align to TRBD1. Trimming cost V 5 bases and J 7 bases; bases outside gene matches: 5. The CDR3 is 12 residues long. CDR1 and CDR2 (germline): MNHEY, SVGAGI.

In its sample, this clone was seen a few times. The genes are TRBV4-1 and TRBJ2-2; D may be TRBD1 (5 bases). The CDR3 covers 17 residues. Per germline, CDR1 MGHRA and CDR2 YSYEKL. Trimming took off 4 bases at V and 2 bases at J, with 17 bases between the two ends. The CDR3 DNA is TGCGCCAGCAGCCCGAGGACACACAGGATTAACACCGGGGAGCTGTTTTTT. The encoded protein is CASSPRTHRINTGELFF.

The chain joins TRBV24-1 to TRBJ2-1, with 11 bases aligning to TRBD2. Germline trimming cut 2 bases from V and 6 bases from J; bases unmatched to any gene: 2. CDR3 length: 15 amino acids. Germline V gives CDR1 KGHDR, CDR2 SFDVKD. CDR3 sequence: CATSDSLAGANEQFF. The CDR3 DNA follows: TGTGCCACCAGTGATTCACTAGCGGGAGCCAATGAGCAGTTCTTC.

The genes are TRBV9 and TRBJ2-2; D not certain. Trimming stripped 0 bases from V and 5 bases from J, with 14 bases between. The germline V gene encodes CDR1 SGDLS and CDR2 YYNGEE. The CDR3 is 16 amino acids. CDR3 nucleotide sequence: TGTGCCAGCAGCGTAGACCCAGGATTGAGAACCGGGGAGCTGTTTTTT. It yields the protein CASSVDPGLRTGELFF.

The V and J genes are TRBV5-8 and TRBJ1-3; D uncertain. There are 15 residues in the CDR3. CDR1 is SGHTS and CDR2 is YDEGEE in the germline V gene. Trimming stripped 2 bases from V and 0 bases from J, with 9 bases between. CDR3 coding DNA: TGTGCCAGCAGCTTTTCGGGGAGCTCTGGAAACACCATATATTTT. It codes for CASSFSGSSGNTIYF.

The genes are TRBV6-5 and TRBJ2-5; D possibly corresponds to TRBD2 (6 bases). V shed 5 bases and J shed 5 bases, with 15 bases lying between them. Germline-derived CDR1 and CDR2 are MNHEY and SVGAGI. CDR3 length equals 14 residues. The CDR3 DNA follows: TGTGCCAGCAGTCCGGGCCTTCGGGGGGAGACCCAGTACTTC. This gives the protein CASSPGLRGETQYF.

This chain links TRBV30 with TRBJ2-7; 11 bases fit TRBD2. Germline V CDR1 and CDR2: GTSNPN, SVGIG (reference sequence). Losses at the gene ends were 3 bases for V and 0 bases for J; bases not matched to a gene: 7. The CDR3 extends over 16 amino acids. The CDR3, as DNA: TGTGCCTGGAGGGGATTAGCGGGAGGGCTCTCCTACGAGCAGTACTTC. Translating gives CAWRGLAGGLSYEQYF.

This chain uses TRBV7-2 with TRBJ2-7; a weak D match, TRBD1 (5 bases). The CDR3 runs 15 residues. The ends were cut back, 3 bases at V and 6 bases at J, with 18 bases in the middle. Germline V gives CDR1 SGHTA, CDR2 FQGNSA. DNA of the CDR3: TGTGCCAGCAGCTTCAATACACTGGGGCCTCTCGAGCAGTACTTC. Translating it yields CASSFNTLGPLEQYF.

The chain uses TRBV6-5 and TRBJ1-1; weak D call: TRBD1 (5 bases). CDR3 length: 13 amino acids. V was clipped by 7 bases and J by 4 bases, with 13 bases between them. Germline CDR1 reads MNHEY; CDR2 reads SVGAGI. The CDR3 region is CASTQRRGTEAFF. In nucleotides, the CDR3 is TGTGCCAGCACCCAACGGAGGGGCACTGAAGCTTTCTTT.